This entry lists 3 T cell receptor beta chains sequenced from one sample in a study of a mutant IDH1 vaccine in newly diagnosed glioma. Time point described: week 5, during vaccination. What each vaccine dose contained was 300 ug of mutant IDH1 20-mer peptide, accompanied by topical imiquimod. Sequencing used immunoSEQ multiplex PCR; TCRdb keeps in-frame clones, though not all of them. The sample gives tens of thousands of clones, roughly 90% of which show up once; approximately 0.58% is in the top ten. These receptors are not linked to any known antigen. Sequenced here: PBMCs, sampled from a glioma patient whose treatment included an IDH1 peptide vaccine. The receptors originated from a woman in her fifties or sixties with glioma.

In DNA form, the CDR3 reads TGTGCCAGCAGCTCGGAGGGGCTCACTAACTATGGCTACACCTTC. It specifies CASSSEGLTNYGYTF. The chain employs TRBV7-3 and TRBJ1-2; TRBD1 might be the D (5 bases). V shed 4 bases and J shed 0 bases, with 12 bases lying between them. CDR3 size: 15 residues. The germline gives CDR1 SGHTA, CDR2 FQGTGA.

This clone was found once. The chain couples TRBV7-9 to TRBJ2-1; D is unresolved. Trimming removed 5 bases at V and 5 bases at J, with 7 bases between. This CDR3 comprises 12 residues. The germline gives CDR1 SEHNR, CDR2 FQNEAQ (reference sequence). CDR3 coding DNA: TGTGCCAGCAGCCCTAGGGACAATGAGCAGTTCTTC. Its protein is CASSPRDNEQFF.

CDR3 bases: TGTGCCAGACACAGGAACAGGGGGCACGGCAATCAGCCCCAGCATTTT. Protein product: CARHRNRGHGNQPQHF. The rearrangement links TRBV11-3 to TRBJ1-5; 9 bases agree with TRBD1. This CDR3 comprises 16 residues. After removal of 9 bases from V and 2 bases from J, the junction contained 11 bases not matched to a gene. Germline CDR1 reads SGHNT; CDR2 reads YENEEA. The full variable domain, in which reference TRBV11-3 and TRBJ1-5 provide the parts outside the CDR3, is EAGVVQSPRYKIIEKKQPVAFWCNPISGHNTLYWYLQNLGQGPELLIRYENEEAVDDSQLPKDRFSAERLKGVDSTLKIQPAELGDSAVYLCARHRNRGHGNQPQHFGDGTRLSIL.